This T cell receptor (beta chain) was obtained from a study of technical replicates of blood from a few donors. Using immunoSEQ multiplex PCR, the repertoire was profiled, and TCRdb retains in-frame clones only, with some absent. In the table there are over 60,000 clones, roughly 93% of which are singletons. Unmatched junction bases numbered 5, after V lost 6 bases and J lost 4 bases. The CDR3 extends over 13 amino acids. Germline CDR1 is MNHEY and CDR2 is SVGAGI. The chain carries TRBV6-5 and TRBJ1-1; 7 positions agree with TRBD1. Sequencing was done on a sample of T cells isolated from PBMCs. The sequence was collected from a human donor in good health. This CDR3 reads CASRPGGSTEAFF. DNA for the CDR3: TGTGCCAGCAGACCAGGGGGTAGCACTGAAGCTTTCTTT.